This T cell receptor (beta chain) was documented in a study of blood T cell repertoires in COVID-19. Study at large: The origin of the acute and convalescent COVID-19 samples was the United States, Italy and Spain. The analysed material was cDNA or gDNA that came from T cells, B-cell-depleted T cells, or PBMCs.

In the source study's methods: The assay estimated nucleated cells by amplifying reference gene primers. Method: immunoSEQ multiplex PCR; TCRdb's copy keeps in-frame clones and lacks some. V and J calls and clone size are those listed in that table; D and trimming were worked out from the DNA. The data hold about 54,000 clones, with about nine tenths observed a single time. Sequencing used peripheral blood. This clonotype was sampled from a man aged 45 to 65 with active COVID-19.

The CDR3 reads CASSQERDRGAFF. CDR3 nucleotides: TGTGCCAGCAGCCAAGAAAGGGACAGGGGGGCTTTCTTT. This sequence joins TRBV3-1 (or the pseudogene TRBV3-2) and TRBJ1-1; 11 nucleotides align to TRBD1. Germline values: CDR1 LGHDT, CDR2 YNNKEL (reference sequence). V shed 0 bases and J 11 bases; nucleotides not matched to a gene: 2. The CDR3 covers 13 residues.